The T cell receptor (beta chain) under discussion was sequenced for a study of T cell repertoires in aging, cancer and after chemotherapy. About the study: Chronic lymphocytic leukemia patients on fludarabine- or bendamustine-based regimens gave paired samples before and after chemotherapy.

Rearranged V-D-J TRB sequences were amplified with a mixed TRB-A/B primer pool. MiXCR, applied by TCRdb to the multiplex PCR reads, yields one record per CDR3 protein. The table records around 400 distinct CDR3 sequences, 40% of them present only once. Study-level results: Compared with age-matched healthy donors, untreated hematological or solid cancer patients showed higher blood TCR clonality. Across the chemotherapy interval, each cancer cohort showed higher median generation probability, suggesting thymic rebound.

Germline assignment: CDR1 LNHNV and CDR2 YYDKDF (reference sequence). This CDR3 contains 17 residues. Trimming cost V 0 bases and J 0 bases, with 14 bases left between them. Peripheral blood genomic DNA, not sorted cells or RNA, was the template. This clonotype is large within its sample. The antigen remains unidentified. The V call is TRBV15, the J call TRBJ1-2; D is ambiguous. This sequence originates from a human donor with a blood cancer. The sequencing input was blood. CDR3 in DNA: TGTGCCACCAGCAGAGATTCCGGTGACCGTCCTAACTATGGCTACACCTTC. As protein: CATSRDSGDRPNYGYTF. The full variable domain, in which reference TRBV15 and TRBJ1-2 provide the parts outside the CDR3, is DAMVIQNPRYQVTQFGKPVTLSCSQTLNHNVMYWYQQKSSQAPKLLFHYYDKDFNNEADTPDNFQSRRPNTSFCFLDIRSPGLGDTAMYLCATSRDSGDRPNYGYTFGSGTRLTVV.